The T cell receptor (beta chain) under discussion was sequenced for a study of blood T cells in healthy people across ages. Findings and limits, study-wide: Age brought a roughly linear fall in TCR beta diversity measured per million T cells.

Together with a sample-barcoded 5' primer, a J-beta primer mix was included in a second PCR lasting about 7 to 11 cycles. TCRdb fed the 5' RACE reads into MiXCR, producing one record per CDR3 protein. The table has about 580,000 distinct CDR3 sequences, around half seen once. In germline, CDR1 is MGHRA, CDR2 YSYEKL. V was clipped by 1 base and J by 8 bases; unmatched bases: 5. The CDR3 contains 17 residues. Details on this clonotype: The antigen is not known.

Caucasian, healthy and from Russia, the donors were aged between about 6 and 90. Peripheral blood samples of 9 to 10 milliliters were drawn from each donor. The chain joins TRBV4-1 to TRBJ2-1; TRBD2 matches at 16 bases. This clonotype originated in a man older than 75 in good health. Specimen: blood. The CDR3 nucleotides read TGCGCCAGCAGCCAAGTGGGACTAGCGGGGGGGCAAGATGAGCAGTTCTTC. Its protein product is CASSQVGLAGGQDEQFF.